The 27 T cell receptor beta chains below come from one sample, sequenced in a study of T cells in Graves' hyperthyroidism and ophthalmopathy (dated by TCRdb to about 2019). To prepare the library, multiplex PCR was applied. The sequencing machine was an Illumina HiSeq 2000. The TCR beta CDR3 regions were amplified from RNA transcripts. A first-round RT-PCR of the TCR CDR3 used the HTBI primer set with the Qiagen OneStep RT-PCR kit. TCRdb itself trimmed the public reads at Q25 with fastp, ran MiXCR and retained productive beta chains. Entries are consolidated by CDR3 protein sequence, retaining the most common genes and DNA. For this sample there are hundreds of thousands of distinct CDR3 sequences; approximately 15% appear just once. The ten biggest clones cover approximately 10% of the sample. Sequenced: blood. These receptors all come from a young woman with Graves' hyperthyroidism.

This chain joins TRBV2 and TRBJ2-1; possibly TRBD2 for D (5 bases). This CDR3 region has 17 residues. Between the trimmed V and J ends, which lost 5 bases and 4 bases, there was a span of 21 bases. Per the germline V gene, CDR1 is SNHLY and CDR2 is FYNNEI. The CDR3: CASSRLLRAGSYNEQFF. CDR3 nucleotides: TGTGCCAGCAGTCGTTTGCTGAGGGCGGGTTCTTACAATGAGCAGTTCTTC.

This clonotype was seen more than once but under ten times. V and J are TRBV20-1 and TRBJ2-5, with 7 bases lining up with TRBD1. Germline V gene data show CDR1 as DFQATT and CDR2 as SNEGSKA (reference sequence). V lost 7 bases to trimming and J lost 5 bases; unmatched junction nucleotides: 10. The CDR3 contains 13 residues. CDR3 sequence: CSVDRVVGETQYF. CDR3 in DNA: TGCAGTGTTGACAGGGTTGTAGGGGAGACCCAGTACTTC.

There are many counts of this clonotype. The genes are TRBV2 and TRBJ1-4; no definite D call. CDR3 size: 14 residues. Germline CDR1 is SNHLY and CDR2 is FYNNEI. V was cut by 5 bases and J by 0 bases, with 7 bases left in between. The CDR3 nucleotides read TGTGCCAGCAGTTACACTTCAACTAATGAAAAACTGTTTTTT. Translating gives CASSYTSTNEKLFF.

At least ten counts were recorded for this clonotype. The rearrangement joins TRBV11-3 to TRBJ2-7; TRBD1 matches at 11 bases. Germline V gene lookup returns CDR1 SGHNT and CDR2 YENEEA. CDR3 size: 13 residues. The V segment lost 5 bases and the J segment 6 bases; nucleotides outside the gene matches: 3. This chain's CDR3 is CASSIGTGGEQYF. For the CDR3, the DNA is TGTGCCAGCAGCATCGGGACAGGGGGCGAGCAGTACTTC.

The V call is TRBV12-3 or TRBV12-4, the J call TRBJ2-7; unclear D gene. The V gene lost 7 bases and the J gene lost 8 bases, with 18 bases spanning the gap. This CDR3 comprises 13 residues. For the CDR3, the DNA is TGTGCCAGCACCGTTGCGGACCCCTCGAAGCAGTACTTC. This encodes CASTVADPSKQYF.

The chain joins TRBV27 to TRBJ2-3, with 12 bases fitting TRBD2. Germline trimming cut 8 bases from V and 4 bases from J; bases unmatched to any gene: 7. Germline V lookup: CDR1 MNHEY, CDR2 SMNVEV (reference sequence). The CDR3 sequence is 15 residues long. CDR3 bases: TGTGCCAGCGCTACGACTAGCGGGAGCTCAGATACGCAGTATTTT. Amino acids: CASATTSGSSDTQYF.

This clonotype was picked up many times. This CDR3 is CASTPGRRNYGYTF. The CDR3 DNA follows: TGTGCCAGCACCCCTGGACGTAGGAACTATGGCTACACCTTC. The chain combines TRBV12-3 or TRBV12-4 with TRBJ1-2, with D hard to call. Trimming left V 7 bases short and J 2 bases short, with 14 bases between. The CDR3 has 14 amino acids.

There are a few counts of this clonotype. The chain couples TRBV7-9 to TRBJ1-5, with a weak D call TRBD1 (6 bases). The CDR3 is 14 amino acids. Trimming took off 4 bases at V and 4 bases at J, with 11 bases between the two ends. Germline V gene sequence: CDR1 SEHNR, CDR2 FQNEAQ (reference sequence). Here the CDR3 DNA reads TGTGCCAGCAGCTACCCAGGGGATAATCAGCCCCAGCATTTT. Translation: CASSYPGDNQPQHF. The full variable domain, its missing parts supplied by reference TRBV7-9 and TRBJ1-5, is DTGVSQNPRHKITKRGQNVTFRCDPISEHNRLYWYRQTLGQGPEFLTYFQNEAQLEKSRLLSDRFSAERPKGSFSTLEIQRTEQGDSAMYLCASSYPGDNQPQHFGDGTRLSIL.

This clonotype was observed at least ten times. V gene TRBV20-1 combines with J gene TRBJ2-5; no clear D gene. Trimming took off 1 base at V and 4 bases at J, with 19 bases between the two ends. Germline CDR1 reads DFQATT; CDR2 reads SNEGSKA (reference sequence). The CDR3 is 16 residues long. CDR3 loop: CSARALLGLYGETQYF. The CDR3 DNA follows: TGCAGTGCTAGAGCCCTCCTGGGCCTCTACGGAGAGACCCAGTACTTC.

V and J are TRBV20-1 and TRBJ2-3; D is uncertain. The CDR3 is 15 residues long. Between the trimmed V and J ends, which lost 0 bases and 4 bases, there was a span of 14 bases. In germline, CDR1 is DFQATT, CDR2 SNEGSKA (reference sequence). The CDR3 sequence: CSAREAGLAADTQYF. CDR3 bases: TGCAGTGCTAGAGAAGCCGGGCTGGCAGCAGATACGCAGTATTTT.

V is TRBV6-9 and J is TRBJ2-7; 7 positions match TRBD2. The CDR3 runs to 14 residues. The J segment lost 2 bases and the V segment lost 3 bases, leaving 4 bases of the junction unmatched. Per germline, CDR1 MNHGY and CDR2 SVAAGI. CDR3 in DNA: TGTGCCAGCAGTTACGGGGAGGGACCCTACGAGCAGTACTTC. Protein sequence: CASSYGEGPYEQYF.

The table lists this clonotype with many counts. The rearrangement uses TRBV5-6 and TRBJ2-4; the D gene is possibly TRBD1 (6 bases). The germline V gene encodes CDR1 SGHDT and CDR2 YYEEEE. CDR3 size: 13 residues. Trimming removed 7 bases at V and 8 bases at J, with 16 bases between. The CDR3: CASSGHPTDIQYF. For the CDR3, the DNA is TGTGCCAGCTCGGGACACCCAACGGACATTCAGTACTTC.

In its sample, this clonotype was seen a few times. The CDR3, as DNA: TGTGCCAGCAGCCGGGGACTAGCGGGGCCCACAGATACGCAGTATTTT. Translation: CASSRGLAGPTDTQYF. The chain couples TRBV7-9 to TRBJ2-3, with 13 bases fitting TRBD2. Trimming removed 5 bases from V and 2 bases from J; junction bases left unmatched: 4. The CDR3 runs 16 residues. Germline V lookup: CDR1 SEHNR, CDR2 FQNEAQ (reference sequence).

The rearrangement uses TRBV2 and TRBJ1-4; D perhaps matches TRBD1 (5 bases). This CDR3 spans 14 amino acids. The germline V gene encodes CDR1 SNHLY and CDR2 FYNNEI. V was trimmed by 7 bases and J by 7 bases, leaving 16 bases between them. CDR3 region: CASTEWGGSEKLFF. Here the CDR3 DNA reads TGTGCCAGCACGGAGTGGGGGGGAAGTGAAAAACTGTTTTTT.

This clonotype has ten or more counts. CDR3 nucleotides: TGTGCCAGCAGTGACCCGGGACAGGGAAAGCCCCAGCATTTT. It specifies CASSDPGQGKPQHF. The chain combines TRBV28 with TRBJ1-5; 9 nucleotides match TRBD1. The CDR3 spans 14 residues. V lost 5 bases to trimming and J lost 8 bases; unmatched junction nucleotides: 7. Per germline, CDR1 MDHEN and CDR2 SYDVKM.

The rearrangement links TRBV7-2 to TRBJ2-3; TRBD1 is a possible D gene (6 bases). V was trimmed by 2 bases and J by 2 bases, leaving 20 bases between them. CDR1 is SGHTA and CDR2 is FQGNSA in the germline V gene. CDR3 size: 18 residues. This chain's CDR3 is CASSLRSPGQFYTDTQYF. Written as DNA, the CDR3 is TGTGCCAGCAGCTTAAGATCCCCCGGACAGTTCTACACAGATACGCAGTATTTT.

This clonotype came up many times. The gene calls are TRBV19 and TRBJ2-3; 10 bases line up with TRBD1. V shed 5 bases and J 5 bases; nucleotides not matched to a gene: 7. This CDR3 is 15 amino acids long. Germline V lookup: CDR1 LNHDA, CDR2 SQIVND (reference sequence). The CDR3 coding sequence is TGTGCCAGTAGTTCCCCTAGGGACAGGGGAGATACGCAGTATTTT. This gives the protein CASSSPRDRGDTQYF.

The CDR3 loop reads CASRPLGANYGYTF. The CDR3 bases are TGTGCCAGCCGGCCCCTCGGGGCTAACTATGGCTACACCTTC. This chain uses TRBV6-1 with TRBJ1-2; D is unresolved. V was clipped by 8 bases and J by 0 bases, with 13 bases between them. This CDR3 region has 14 residues. Germline V CDR1 and CDR2: MNHNS, SASEGT.

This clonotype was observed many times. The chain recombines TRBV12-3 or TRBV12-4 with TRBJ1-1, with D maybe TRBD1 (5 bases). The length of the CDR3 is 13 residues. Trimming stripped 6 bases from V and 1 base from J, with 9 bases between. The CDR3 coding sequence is TGTGCCAGCAGCAACGGACAGAACACTGAAGCTTTCTTT. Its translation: CASSNGQNTEAFF.

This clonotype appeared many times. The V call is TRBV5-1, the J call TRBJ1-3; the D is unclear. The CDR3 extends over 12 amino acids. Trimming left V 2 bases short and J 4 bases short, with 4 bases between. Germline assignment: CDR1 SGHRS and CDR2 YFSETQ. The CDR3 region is CASSFDGNTIYF. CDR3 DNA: TGCGCCAGCAGCTTCGACGGAAACACCATATATTTT.

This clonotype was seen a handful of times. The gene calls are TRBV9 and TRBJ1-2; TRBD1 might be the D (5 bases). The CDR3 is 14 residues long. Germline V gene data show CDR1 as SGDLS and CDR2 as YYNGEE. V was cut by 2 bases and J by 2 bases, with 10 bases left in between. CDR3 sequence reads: CASSVQRGNYGYTF. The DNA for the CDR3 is TGTGCCAGCAGCGTTCAAAGGGGAAACTATGGCTACACCTTC. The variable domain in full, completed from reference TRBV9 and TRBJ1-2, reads DSGVTQTPKHLITATGQRVTLRCSPRSGDLSVYWYQQSLDQGLQFLIQYYNGEERAKGNILERFSAQQFPDLHSELNLSSLELGDSALYFCASSVQRGNYGYTFGSGTRLTVV.

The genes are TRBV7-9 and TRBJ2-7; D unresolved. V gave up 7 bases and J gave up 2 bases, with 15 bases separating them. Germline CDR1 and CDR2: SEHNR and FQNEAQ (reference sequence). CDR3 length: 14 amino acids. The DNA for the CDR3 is TGTGCCAGCACCTCGACCGGAGACACCTACGAGCAGTACTTC. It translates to CASTSTGDTYEQYF.

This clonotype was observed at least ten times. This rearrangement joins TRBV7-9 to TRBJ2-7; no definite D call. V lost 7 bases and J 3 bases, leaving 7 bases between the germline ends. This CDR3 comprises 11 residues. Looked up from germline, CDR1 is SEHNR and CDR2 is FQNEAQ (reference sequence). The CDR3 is CASTENYEQYF. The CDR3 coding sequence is TGTGCCAGCACCGAAAACTACGAGCAGTACTTC.

The CDR3 spells CSASRSSGRVEQYF. DNA for the CDR3: TGCAGTGCTTCAAGATCTAGCGGGAGGGTCGAGCAGTACTTC. The chain is built from TRBV20-1 and TRBJ2-7; 12 positions match TRBD2. This CDR3 region has 14 residues. V was pared by 5 bases and J by 6 bases, with 8 bases of the junction left unmatched. Germline V gene sequence: CDR1 DFQATT, CDR2 SNEGSKA (reference sequence).

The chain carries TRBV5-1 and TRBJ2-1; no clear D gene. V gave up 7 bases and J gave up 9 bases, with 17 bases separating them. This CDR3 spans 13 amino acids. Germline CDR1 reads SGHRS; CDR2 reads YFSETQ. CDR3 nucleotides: TGCGCCAGCGTCCACGCCCCTCTTGGTGAGCAGTTCTTC. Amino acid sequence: CASVHAPLGEQFF.

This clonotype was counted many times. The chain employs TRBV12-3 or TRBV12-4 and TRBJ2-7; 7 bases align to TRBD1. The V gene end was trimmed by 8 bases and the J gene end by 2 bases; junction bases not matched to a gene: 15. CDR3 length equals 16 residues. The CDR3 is CASSPWDRRIPYEQYF. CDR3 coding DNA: TGTGCCAGCTCCCCTTGGGACAGACGTATTCCCTACGAGCAGTACTTC.

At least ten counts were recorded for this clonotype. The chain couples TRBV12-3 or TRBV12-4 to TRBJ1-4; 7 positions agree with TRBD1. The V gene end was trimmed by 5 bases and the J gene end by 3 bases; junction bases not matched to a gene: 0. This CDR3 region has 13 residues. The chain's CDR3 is CASSTGANEKLFF. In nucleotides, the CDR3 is TGTGCCAGCAGTACAGGGGCTAATGAAAAACTGTTTTTT.